This TCR beta chain is drawn from a study of memory CD4+ T cells and cytomegalovirus serostatus. Single viable CD3+CD4+CD8-CD45RO+ cells were sorted as the memory CD4+ T cells. The repertoire was sequenced with immunoSEQ multiplex PCR; TCRdb's copy has only in-frame clones and lacks some. This table holds over 35,000 clones, about 73% found once. This sequence was found in an adult in good health and CMV-seronegative. Sequencing was carried out using memory CD4+ T cells from blood.

In DNA, the CDR3 is TGTGCTAGTGGTTTGGTCGTGACAGGGCCAGGGGAGACCCAGTACTTC. It encodes CASGLVVTGPGETQYF. V is TRBV12-5 and J is TRBJ2-5; 7 nucleotides match TRBD1. Germline V gene sequence: CDR1 LGHNT, CDR2 FRNRAP. V trimming: 0 bases; J trimming: 5 bases; junction bases outside the gene matches: 9. The CDR3 extends over 16 amino acids. Full variable domain (missing parts from reference TRBV12-5 and TRBJ2-5): DARVTQTPRHKVTEMGQEVTMRCQPILGHNTVFWYRQTMMQGLELLAYFRNRAPLDDSGMPKDRFSAEMPDATLATLKIQPSEPRDSAVYFCASGLVVTGPGETQYFGPGTRLLVL.